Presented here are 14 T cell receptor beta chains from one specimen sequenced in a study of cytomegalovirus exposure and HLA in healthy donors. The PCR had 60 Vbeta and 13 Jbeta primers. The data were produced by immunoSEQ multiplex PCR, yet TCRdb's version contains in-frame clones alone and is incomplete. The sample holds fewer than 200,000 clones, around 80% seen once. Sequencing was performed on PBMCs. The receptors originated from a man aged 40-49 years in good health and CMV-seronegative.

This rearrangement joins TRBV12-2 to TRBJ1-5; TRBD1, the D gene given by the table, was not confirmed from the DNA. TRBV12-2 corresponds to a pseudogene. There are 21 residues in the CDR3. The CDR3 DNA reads TGTGCAAGTCGCTTAGCTGGACAGGGACTTTGGGATAAGATTAGCAATCAGCCCCAGCATTTT. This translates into CASRLAGQGLWDKISNQPQHF.

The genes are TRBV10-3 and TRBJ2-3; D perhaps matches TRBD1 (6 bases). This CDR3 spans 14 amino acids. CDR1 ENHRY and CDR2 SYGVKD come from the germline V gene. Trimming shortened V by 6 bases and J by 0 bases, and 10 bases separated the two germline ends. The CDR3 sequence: CAIRVGASTDTQYF. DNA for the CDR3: TGTGCCATCAGGGTGGGGGCTAGCACAGATACGCAGTATTTT.

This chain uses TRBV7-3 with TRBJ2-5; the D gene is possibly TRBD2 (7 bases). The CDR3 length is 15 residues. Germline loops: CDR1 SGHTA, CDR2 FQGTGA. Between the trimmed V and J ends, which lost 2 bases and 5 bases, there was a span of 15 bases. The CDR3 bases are TGTGCCAGCAGCTTAGGGGGCGGGAGAACGGAGACCCAGTACTTC. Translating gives CASSLGGGRTETQYF. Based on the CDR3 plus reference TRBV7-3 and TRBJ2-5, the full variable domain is GAGVSQTPSNKVTEKGKYVELRCDPISGHTALYWYRQSLGQGPEFLIYFQGTGAADDSGLPNDRFFAVRPEGSVSTLKIQRTERGDSAVYLCASSLGGGRTETQYFGPGTRLLVL.

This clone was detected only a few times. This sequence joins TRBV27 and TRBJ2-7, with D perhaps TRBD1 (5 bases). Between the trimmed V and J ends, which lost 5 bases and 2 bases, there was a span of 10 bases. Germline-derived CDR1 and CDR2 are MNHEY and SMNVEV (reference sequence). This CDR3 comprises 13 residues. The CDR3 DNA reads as TGTGCCAGCAGTCCCCCGGACACCTACGAGCAGTACTTC. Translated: CASSPPDTYEQYF.

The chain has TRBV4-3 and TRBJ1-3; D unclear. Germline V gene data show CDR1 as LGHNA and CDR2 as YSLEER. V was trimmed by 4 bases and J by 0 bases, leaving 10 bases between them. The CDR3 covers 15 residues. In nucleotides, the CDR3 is TGCGCCAGCAGCCTGACTACAGCCTCTGGAAACACCATATATTTT. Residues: CASSLTTASGNTIYF.

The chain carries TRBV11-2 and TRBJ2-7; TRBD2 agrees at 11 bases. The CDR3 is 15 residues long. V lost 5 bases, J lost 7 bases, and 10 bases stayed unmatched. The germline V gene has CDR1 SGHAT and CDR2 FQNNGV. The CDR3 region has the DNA TGTGCCAGCAGCAAGACTAGCGGGGCCCCGGGGGAGCAGTACTTC. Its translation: CASSKTSGAPGEQYF.

The CDR3 loop is CASSLAVQSSGANVLTF. CDR3 bases: TGCGCCAGCAGCTTGGCGGTGCAATCTTCTGGGGCCAACGTCCTGACTTTC. The gene calls are TRBV5-1 and TRBJ2-6; D gene uncertain. Per germline, CDR1 SGHRS and CDR2 YFSETQ. Trimming removed 0 bases at V and 1 base at J, with 11 bases between. The CDR3 contains 17 residues.

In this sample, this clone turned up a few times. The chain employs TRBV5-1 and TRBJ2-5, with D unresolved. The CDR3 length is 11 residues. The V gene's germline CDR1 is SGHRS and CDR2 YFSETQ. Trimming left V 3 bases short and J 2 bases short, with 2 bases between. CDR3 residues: CASSSQETQYF. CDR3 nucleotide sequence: TGCGCCAGCAGCTCTCAAGAGACCCAGTACTTC. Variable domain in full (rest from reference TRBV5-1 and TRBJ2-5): KAGVTQTPRYLIKTRGQQVTLSCSPISGHRSVSWYQQTPGQGLQFLFEYFSETQRNKGNFPGRFSGRQFSNSRSEMNVSTLELGDSALYLCASSSQETQYFGPGTRLLVL.

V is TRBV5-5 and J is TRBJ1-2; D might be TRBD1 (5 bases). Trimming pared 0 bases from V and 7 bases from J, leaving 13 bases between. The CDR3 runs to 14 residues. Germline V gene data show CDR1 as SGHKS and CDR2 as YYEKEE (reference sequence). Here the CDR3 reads CASSLEANRGGYTF. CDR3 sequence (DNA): TGTGCCAGCAGCTTGGAGGCGAATAGGGGTGGCTACACCTTC. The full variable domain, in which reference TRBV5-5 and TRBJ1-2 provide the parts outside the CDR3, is DAGVTQSPTHLIKTRGQQVTLRCSPISGHKSVSWYQQVLGQGPQFIFQYYEKEERGRGNFPDRFSARQFPNYSSELNVNALLLGDSALYLCASSLEANRGGYTFGSGTRLTVV.

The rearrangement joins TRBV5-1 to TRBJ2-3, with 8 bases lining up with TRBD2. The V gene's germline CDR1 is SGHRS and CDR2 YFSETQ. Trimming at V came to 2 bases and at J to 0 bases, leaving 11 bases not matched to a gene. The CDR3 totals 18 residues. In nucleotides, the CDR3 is TGCGCCAGCAGCTTAGGGTTACTAGCGGCCATTAGCACAGATACGCAGTATTTT. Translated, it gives CASSLGLLAAISTDTQYF.

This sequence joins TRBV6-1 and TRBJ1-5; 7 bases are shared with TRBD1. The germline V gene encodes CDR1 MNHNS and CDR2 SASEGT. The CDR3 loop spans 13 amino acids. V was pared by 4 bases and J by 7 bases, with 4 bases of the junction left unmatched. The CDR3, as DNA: TGTGCCAGCAGTGCACAGGGGTCCCAGCCCCAGCATTTT. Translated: CASSAQGSQPQHF.

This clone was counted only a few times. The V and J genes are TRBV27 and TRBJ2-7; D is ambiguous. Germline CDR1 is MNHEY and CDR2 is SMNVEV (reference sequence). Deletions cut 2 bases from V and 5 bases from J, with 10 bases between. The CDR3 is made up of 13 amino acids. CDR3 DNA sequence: TGTGCCAGCAGTTTACCTAGTATCAACGAGCAGTACTTC. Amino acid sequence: CASSLPSINEQYF.

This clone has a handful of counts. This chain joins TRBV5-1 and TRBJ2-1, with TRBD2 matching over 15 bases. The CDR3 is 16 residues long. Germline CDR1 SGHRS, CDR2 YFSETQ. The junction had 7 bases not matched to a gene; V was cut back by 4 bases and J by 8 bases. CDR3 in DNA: TGCGCCAGCAGCAGGGGACTAGCGGGAGGTACCGATGAGCAGTTCTTC. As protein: CASSRGLAGGTDEQFF.

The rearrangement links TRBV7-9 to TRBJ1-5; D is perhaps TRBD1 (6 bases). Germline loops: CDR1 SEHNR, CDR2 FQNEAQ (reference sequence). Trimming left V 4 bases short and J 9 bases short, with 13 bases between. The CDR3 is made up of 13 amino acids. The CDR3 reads CASSSGDMSPQHF. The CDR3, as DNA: TGTGCCAGCAGCTCAGGGGATATGTCGCCCCAGCATTTT.